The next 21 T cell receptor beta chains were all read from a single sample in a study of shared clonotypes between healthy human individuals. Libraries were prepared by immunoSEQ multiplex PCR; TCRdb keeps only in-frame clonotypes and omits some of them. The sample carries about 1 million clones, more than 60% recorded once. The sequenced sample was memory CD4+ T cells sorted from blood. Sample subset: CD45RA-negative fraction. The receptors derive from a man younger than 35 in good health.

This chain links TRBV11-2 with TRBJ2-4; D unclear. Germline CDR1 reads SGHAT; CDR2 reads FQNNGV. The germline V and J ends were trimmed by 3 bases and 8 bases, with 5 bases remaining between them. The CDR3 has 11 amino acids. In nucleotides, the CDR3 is TGTGCCAGCAGCTTCTCCGACATTCAGTACTTC. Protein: CASSFSDIQYF.

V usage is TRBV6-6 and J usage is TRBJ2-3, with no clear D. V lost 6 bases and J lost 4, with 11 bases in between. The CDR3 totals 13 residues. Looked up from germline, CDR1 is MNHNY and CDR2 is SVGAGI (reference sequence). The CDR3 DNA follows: TGTGCCAGCAGCAGGACCTTGTCAGATACGCAGTATTTT. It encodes CASSRTLSDTQYF.

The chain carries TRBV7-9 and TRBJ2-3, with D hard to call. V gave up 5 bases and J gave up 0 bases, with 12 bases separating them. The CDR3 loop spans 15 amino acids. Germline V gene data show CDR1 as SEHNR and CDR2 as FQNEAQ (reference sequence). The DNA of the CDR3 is TGTGCCAGCAGCCCCGACGGAACTAGCACAGATACGCAGTATTTT. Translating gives CASSPDGTSTDTQYF.

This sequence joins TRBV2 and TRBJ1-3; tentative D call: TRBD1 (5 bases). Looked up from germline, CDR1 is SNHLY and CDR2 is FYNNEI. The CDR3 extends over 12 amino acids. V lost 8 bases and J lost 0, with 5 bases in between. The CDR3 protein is CASGHSGNTIYF. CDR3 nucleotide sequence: TGTGCCAGCGGACACTCTGGAAACACCATATATTTT.

In DNA form, the CDR3 reads TGCGCCAGCTCAGGAGCAGGTCGGGAGACCCAGTACTTC. Translation: CASSGAGRETQYF. This sequence joins TRBV10-2 and TRBJ2-5; D is uncertain. CDR3 length: 13 amino acids. Germline values: CDR1 WSHSY, CDR2 SAAADI. V was shortened by 8 bases and J by 5 bases, with 15 bases between the two germline ends.

The CDR3 DNA sequence: TGTGCCAGCAGCTTGCCTTATTCCGGGGAAAAACTGTTTTTT. It translates to CASSLPYSGEKLFF. The genes are TRBV7-9 and TRBJ1-4; D unclear. The CDR3 totals 14 residues. Trimming shortened V by 3 bases and J by 8 bases, and 13 bases separated the two germline ends. Germline CDR1 reads SEHNR; CDR2 reads FQNEAQ (reference sequence).

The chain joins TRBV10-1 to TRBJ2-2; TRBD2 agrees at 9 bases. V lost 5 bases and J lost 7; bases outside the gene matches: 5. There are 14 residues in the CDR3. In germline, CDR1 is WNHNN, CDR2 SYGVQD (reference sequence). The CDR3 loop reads CASSSGGPGGELFF. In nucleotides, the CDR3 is TGCGCCAGCAGTAGCGGGGGGCCAGGCGGGGAGCTGTTTTTT.

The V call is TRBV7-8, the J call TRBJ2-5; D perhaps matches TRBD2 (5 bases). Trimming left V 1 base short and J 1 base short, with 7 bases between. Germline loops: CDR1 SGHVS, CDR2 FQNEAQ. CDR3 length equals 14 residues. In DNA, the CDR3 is TGTGCCAGCAGCTTAGTCCTAGCCCAAGAGACCCAGTACTTC. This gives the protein CASSLVLAQETQYF. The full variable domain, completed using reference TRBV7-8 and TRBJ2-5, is GAGVSQSPRYKVAKRGQDVALRCDPISGHVSLFWYQQALGQGPEFLTYFQNEAQLDKSGLPSDRFFAERPEGSVSTLKIQRTQQEDSAVYLCASSLVLAQETQYFGPGTRLLVL.

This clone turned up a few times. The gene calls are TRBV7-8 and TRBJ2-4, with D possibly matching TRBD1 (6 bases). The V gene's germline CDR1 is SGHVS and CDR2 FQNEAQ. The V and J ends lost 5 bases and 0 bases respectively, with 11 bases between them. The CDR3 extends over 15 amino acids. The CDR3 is CASSHPQGAKNIQYF. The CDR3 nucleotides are TGTGCCAGCAGCCACCCACAGGGAGCCAAAAACATTCAGTACTTC.

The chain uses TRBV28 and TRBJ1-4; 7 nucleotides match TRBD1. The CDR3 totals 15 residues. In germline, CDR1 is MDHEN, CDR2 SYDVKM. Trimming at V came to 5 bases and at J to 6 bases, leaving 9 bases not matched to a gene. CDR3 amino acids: CASSPPTGRDEKLFF. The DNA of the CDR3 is TGTGCCAGCAGTCCCCCGACAGGGAGGGATGAAAAACTGTTTTTT.

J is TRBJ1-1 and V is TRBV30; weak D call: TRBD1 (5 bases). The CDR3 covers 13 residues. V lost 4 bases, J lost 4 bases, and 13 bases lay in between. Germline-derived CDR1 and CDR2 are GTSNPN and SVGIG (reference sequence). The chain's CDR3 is CAWIVRGVTEAFF. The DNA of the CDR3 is TGTGCCTGGATCGTACGAGGGGTCACTGAAGCTTTCTTT.

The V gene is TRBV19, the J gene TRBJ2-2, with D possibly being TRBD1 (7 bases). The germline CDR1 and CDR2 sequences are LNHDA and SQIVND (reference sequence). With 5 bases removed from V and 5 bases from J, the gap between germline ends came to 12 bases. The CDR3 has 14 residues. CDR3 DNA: TGTGCCAGTAGTGAACAGGGGAGGACCGGGGAGCTGTTTTTT. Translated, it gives CASSEQGRTGELFF.

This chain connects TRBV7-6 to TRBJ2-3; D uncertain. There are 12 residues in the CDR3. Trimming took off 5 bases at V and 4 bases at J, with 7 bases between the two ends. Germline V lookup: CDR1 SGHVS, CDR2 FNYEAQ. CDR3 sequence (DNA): TGTGCCAGCAGCCCAGGATCAGATACGCAGTATTTT. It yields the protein CASSPGSDTQYF.

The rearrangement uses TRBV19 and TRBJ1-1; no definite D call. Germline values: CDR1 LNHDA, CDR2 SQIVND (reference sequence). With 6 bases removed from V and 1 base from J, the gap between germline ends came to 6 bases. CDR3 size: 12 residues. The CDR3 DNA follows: TGTGCCAGTAGGGACCGGAACACTGAAGCTTTCTTT. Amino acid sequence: CASRDRNTEAFF.

The CDR3 here is CSAPPNEKLFF. The DNA of the CDR3 is TGCAGTGCTCCCCCTAATGAAAAACTGTTTTTT. This chain joins TRBV20-1 and TRBJ1-4; D unresolved. CDR3 length: 11 amino acids. Germline CDR1 and CDR2: DFQATT and SNEGSKA (reference sequence). V was pared by 5 bases and J by 3 bases, with 4 bases between.

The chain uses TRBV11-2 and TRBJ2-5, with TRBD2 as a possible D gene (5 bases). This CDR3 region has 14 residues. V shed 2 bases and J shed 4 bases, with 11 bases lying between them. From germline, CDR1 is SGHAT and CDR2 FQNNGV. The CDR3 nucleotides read TGTGCCAGCAGCTTATCCGGGATAGGAGAGACCCAGTACTTC. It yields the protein CASSLSGIGETQYF.

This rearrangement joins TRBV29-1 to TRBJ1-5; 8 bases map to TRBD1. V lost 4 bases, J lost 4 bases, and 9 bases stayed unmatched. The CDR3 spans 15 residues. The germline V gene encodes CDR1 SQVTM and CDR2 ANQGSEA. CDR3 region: CSVVYTGGTNQPQHF. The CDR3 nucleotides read TGCAGCGTTGTCTATACAGGGGGGACAAATCAGCCCCAGCATTTT.

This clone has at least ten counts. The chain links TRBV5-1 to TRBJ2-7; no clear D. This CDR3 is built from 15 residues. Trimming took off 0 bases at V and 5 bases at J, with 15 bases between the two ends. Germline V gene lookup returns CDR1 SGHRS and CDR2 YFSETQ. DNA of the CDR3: TGCGCCAGCAGCTTGGGGATCTTTGGGGTCGACGAGCAGTACTTC. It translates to CASSLGIFGVDEQYF.

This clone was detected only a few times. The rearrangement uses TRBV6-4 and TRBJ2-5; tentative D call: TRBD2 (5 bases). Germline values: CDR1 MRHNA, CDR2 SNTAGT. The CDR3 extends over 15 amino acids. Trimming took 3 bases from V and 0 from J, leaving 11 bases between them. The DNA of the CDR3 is TGTGCCAGCAGTGATGCCCACGGGAACCAAGAGACCCAGTACTTC. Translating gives CASSDAHGNQETQYF.

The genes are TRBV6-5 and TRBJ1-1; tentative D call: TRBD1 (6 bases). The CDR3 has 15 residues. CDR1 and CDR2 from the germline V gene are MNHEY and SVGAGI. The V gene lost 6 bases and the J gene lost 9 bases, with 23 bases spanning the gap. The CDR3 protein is CASRSQGGINEKAFF. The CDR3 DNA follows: TGTGCCAGCAGATCACAGGGCGGGATAAACGAGAAAGCTTTCTTT.

DNA for the CDR3: TGTGCCAGCAAGCCCCGAGGGGGAACCTACAATGAGCAGTTCTTC. This gives the protein CASKPRGGTYNEQFF. V gene TRBV6-4 combines with J gene TRBJ2-1, with a tentative D call TRBD1 (6 bases). CDR3 length: 15 residues. V was cut by 7 bases and J by 2 bases, with 15 bases left in between. The germline V gene encodes CDR1 MRHNA and CDR2 SNTAGT.